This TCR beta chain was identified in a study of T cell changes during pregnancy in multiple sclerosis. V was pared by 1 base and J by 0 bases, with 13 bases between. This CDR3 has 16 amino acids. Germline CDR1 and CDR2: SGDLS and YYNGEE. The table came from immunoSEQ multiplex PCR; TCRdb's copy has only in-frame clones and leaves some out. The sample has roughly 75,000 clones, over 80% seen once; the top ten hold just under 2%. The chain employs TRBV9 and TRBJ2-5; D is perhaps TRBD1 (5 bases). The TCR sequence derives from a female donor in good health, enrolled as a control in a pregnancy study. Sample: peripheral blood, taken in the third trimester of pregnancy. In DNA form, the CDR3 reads TGTGCCAGCAGCGTATCGGCAGGGCCTAACCAAGAGACCCAGTACTTC. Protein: CASSVSAGPNQETQYF.